Below are 19 T cell receptor beta chains sequenced from a single sample in a study of blood T cell repertoires in COVID-19. Method: immunoSEQ multiplex PCR; TCRdb's copy keeps in-frame clones and lacks some. The sample consists of some 56,000 clones, around 81% of them appearing once. The source material was peripheral blood. These receptors all stem from a woman older than 75 with active or convalescent COVID-19.

The count of this clone is one. The chain employs TRBV19 and TRBJ1-3; 10 bases match TRBD1. The CDR3 length is 15 residues. The V segment lost 3 bases and the J segment 4 bases; nucleotides outside the gene matches: 3. Germline V CDR1 and CDR2: LNHDA, SQIVND (reference sequence). The CDR3 sequence: CASSIRDRGGNTIYF. The CDR3 DNA reads TGTGCCAGTAGTATCCGGGACAGGGGCGGAAACACCATATATTTT. The entire variable domain, with the rest obtained from reference TRBV19 and TRBJ1-3, is as follows: DGGITQSPKYLFRKEGQNVTLSCEQNLNHDAMYWYRQDPGQGLRLIYYSQIVNDFQKGDIAEGYSVSREKKESFPLTVTSAQKNPTAFYLCASSIRDRGGNTIYFGEGSWLTVV.

The rearrangement uses TRBV12-3 or TRBV12-4 and TRBJ1-1; D unclear. V was shortened by 7 bases and J by 7 bases, with 10 bases between the two germline ends. This CDR3 is built from 11 residues. The DNA for the CDR3 is TGTGCCAGCACCCCGCCCGGTGAAGCTTTCTTT. This codes for CASTPPGEAFF.

The V gene is TRBV6-4, the J gene TRBJ1-1, with no clear D. Trimming left V 0 bases short and J 1 base short, with 9 bases between. The CDR3 sequence is 15 residues long. The germline V gene encodes CDR1 MRHNA and CDR2 SNTAGT. The DNA of the CDR3 is TGTGCCAGCAGTGACTCCCAGGACTCGAACACTGAAGCTTTCTTT. Its protein is CASSDSQDSNTEAFF.

The gene calls are TRBV5-1 and TRBJ1-1; D is perhaps TRBD1 (5 bases). Trimming took 4 bases from V and 7 from J, leaving 23 bases between them. Per germline, CDR1 SGHRS and CDR2 YFSETQ. The CDR3 runs to 16 residues. The CDR3 loop is CASSPSGGTLGVEAFF. The CDR3, as DNA: TGCGCCAGCAGCCCCTCCGGCGGGACCTTGGGAGTTGAAGCTTTCTTT. Supplemented by reference TRBV5-1 and TRBJ1-1, the full variable domain reads KAGVTQTPRYLIKTRGQQVTLSCSPISGHRSVSWYQQTPGQGLQFLFEYFSETQRNKGNFPGRFSGRQFSNSRSEMNVSTLELGDSALYLCASSPSGGTLGVEAFFGQGTRLTVV.

The chain carries TRBV5-6 and TRBJ1-3; D is perhaps TRBD1 (5 bases). With 5 bases removed from V and 0 bases from J, the gap between germline ends came to 12 bases. Looked up from germline, CDR1 is SGHDT and CDR2 is YYEEEE. The CDR3 has 15 amino acids. CDR3 sequence reads: CASSPPGFSGNTIYF. The CDR3 DNA reads TGTGCCAGCAGTCCCCCAGGGTTCTCTGGAAACACCATATATTTT.

V and J are TRBV6-1 and TRBJ2-2; 9 nucleotides line up with TRBD1. Germline V lookup: CDR1 MNHNS, CDR2 SASEGT. The CDR3 spans 15 residues. V lost 6 bases and J lost 1; bases outside the gene matches: 3. In nucleotides, the CDR3 is TGTGCCAGCAGCCAGACAGGGGGGAACACCGGGGAGCTGTTTTTT. This sequence encodes CASSQTGGNTGELFF.

The chain carries TRBV7-2 and TRBJ2-7; D is possibly TRBD2 (5 bases). The germline V and J ends were trimmed by 5 bases and 5 bases, with 10 bases remaining between them. This CDR3 region has 12 residues. Germline V lookup: CDR1 SGHTA, CDR2 FQGNSA. CDR3 region: CASSHGRDEQYF. In DNA form, the CDR3 reads TGTGCCAGCAGCCATGGGCGGGACGAGCAGTACTTC.

The CDR3 DNA is TGTGCCAGCAGCAAAGAGGGGGATATAACCTACGAGCAGTACTTC. This translates into CASSKEGDITYEQYF. The J gene is TRBJ2-7, the V gene TRBV21-1; TRBD1, the table's D call, was not compared with the DNA. TRBV21-1 is a pseudogene locus. CDR3 length: 15 amino acids.

This clone was recorded once. The rearrangement uses TRBV24-1 and TRBJ1-2; D call uncertain. This CDR3 has 15 amino acids. With 4 bases removed from V and 4 bases from J, the gap between germline ends came to 15 bases. Germline values: CDR1 KGHDR, CDR2 SFDVKD. The CDR3 reads CATSENTGGIYGYTF. The CDR3 DNA reads as TGTGCCACCAGTGAAAATACCGGCGGGATCTATGGCTACACCTTC.

This clone appeared once. V gene TRBV6-5 combines with J gene TRBJ1-4; D call uncertain. V lost 2 bases, J lost 0 bases, and 10 bases lay in between. The CDR3 sequence is 16 residues long. Germline V gene lookup returns CDR1 MNHEY and CDR2 SVGAGI. CDR3 nucleotide sequence: TGTGCCAGCAGTTACAGGGAGTATGCAACTAATGAAAAACTGTTTTTT. Encoded protein: CASSYREYATNEKLFF.

The CDR3 sequence: CASRQGVDSAYEQYF. CDR3 nucleotides: TGTGCCAGCAGACAAGGGGTCGACAGTGCCTACGAGCAGTACTTC. The chain joins TRBV7-8 to TRBJ2-7; D perhaps matches TRBD1 (5 bases). V was cut by 6 bases and J by 2 bases, with 17 bases left in between. The CDR3 has 15 amino acids. The V gene's germline CDR1 is SGHVS and CDR2 FQNEAQ.

The CDR3 here is CASSLVTGEGYTF. CDR3 bases: TGTGCCAGCAGCTTGGTGACAGGGGAAGGCTACACCTTC. The chain is built from TRBV5-4 and TRBJ1-2; 8 positions agree with TRBD1. From germline, CDR1 is SGHNT and CDR2 YYREEE (reference sequence). With 0 bases clipped from V and 8 bases from J, the junction kept 3 bases outside the gene matches. The CDR3 is 13 residues long. The full variable domain, in which reference TRBV5-4 and TRBJ1-2 provide the parts outside the CDR3, is ETGVTQSPTHLIKTRGQQVTLRCSSQSGHNTVSWYQQALGQGPQFIFQYYREEENGRGNFPPRFSGLQFPNYSSELNVNALELDDSALYLCASSLVTGEGYTFGSGTRLTVV.

The chain is built from TRBV12-3 or TRBV12-4 and TRBJ1-4; possible D gene TRBD1, 5 bases. V shed 8 bases and J shed 7 bases, with 14 bases lying between them. The CDR3 sequence is 13 residues long. The CDR3 sequence is CASSLVGGEKLFF. In nucleotides, the CDR3 is TGTGCCAGCTCACTCGTCGGGGGTGAAAAACTGTTTTTT.

This clone was detected once. CDR3: CSVAQSAYGYTF. The CDR3, as DNA: TGCAGCGTTGCACAGTCTGCCTATGGCTACACCTTC. The chain couples TRBV29-1 to TRBJ1-2, with D uncertain. Germline lookup yields CDR1 SQVTM and CDR2 ANQGSEA. The CDR3 contains 12 residues. V lost 4 bases and J 4 bases, leaving 10 bases between the germline ends. The complete variable domain, with remaining parts taken from reference TRBV29-1 and TRBJ1-2, reads SAVISQKPSRDICQRGTSLTIQCQVDSQVTMMFWYRQQPGQSLTLIATANQGSEATYESGFVIDKFPISRPNLTFSTLTVSNMSPEDSSIYLCSVAQSAYGYTFGSGTRLTVV.

The chain is built from TRBV4-3 and TRBJ2-1, with D hard to call. Germline CDR1 LGHNA, CDR2 YSLEER. The CDR3 runs 16 residues. The V end lost 0 bases, the J end lost 2 bases, and 11 bases lay between the germline ends. The CDR3 here is CASSQEYQRPYNEQFF. The CDR3, as DNA: TGCGCCAGCAGCCAAGAATATCAGCGCCCCTACAATGAGCAGTTCTTC.

This chain uses TRBV5-4 with TRBJ2-3; 7 nucleotides line up with TRBD2. The CDR3 has 16 amino acids. Germline V gives CDR1 SGHNT, CDR2 YYREEE (reference sequence). The V and J ends lost 4 bases and 5 bases, in that order; junction bases with no gene match: 13. CDR3 residues: CASSMRTRRDGDTQYF. The CDR3 nucleotides read TGTGCCAGCAGCATGCGGACTAGGAGGGATGGAGATACGCAGTATTTT.

The rearrangement joins TRBV6-2 or TRBV6-3 to TRBJ2-5; 13 bases map to TRBD2. Germline values: CDR1 MNHEY, CDR2 SVGEGT. Losses at the gene ends were 5 bases for V and 5 bases for J; bases not matched to a gene: 11. The CDR3 totals 17 residues. This chain's CDR3 is CASSRTSGGRLGETQYF. CDR3 DNA: TGTGCCAGCAGTCGGACTAGCGGGGGCCGACTCGGGGAGACCCAGTACTTC.

V and J are TRBV25-1 and TRBJ1-1; perhaps TRBD1 as D (5 bases). CDR1 is MGHDK and CDR2 is SYGVNS in the germline V gene. With 6 bases removed from V and 4 bases from J, the gap between germline ends came to 12 bases. This CDR3 region has 13 residues. In nucleotides, the CDR3 is TGTGCCAGCAGCCTCGGGGGAGGCACTGAAGCTTTCTTT. It yields the protein CASSLGGGTEAFF.

The CDR3 sequence is CASTPSAGGSAFF. In nucleotides, the CDR3 is TGTGCCAGCACGCCCTCCGCCGGGGGTTCGGCTTTCTTT. The V call is TRBV2, the J call TRBJ1-1; possible D gene TRBD1, 5 bases. The CDR3 is 13 amino acids. Germline V gene data show CDR1 as SNHLY and CDR2 as FYNNEI. V lost 7 bases to trimming and J lost 11 bases, with 20 bases between them.